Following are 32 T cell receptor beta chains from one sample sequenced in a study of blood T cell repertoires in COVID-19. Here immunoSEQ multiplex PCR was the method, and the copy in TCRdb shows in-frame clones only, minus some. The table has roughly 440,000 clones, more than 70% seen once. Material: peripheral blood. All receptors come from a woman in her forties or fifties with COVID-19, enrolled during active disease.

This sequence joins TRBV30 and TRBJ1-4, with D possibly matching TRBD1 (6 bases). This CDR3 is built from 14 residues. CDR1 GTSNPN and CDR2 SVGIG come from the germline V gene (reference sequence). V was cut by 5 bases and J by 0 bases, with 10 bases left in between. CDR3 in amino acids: CAWDPGATNEKLFF. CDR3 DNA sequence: TGTGCCTGGGACCCAGGGGCAACTAATGAAAAACTGTTTTTT.

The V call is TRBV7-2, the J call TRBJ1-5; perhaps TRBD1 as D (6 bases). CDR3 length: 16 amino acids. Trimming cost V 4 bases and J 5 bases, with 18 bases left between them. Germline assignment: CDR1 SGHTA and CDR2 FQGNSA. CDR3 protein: CASSSAQGSLDQPQHF. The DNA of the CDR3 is TGTGCCAGCAGCTCGGCACAGGGATCCTTGGATCAGCCCCAGCATTTT.

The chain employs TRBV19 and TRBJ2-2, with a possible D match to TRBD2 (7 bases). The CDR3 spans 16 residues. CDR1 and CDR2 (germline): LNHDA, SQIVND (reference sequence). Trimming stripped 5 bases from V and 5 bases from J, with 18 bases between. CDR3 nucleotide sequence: TGTGCCAGTAGTCCAGGCGGGGGCCGGAGGACCGGGGAGCTGTTTTTT. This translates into CASSPGGGRRTGELFF.

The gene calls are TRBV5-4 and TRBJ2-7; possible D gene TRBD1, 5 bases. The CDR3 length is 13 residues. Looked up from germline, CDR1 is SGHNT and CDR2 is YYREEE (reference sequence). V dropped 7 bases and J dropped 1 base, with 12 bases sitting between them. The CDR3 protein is CASQSQGSYEQYF. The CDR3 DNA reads TGTGCCAGCCAATCGCAGGGTTCCTACGAGCAGTACTTC.

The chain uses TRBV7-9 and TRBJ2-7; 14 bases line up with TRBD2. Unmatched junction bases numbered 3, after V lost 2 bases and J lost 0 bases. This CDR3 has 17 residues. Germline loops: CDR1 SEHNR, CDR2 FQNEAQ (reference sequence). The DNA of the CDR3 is TGTGCCAGCAGCTTAACAGGACTAGCGGGGGGCTCCTACGAGCAGTACTTC. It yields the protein CASSLTGLAGGSYEQYF. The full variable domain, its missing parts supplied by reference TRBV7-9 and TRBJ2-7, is DTGVSQNPRHKITKRGQNVTFRCDPISEHNRLYWYRQTLGQGPEFLTYFQNEAQLEKSRLLSDRFSAERPKGSFSTLEIQRTEQGDSAMYLCASSLTGLAGGSYEQYFGPGTRLTVT.

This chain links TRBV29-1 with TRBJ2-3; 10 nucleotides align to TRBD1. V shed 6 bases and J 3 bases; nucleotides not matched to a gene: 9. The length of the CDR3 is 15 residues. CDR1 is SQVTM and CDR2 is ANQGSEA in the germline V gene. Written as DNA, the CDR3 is TGCAGCGTGGATGGGGACAGGGGAGTAACAGATACGCAGTATTTT. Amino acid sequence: CSVDGDRGVTDTQYF.

CDR3 in DNA: TGTGCCAGCAGTCTATGGTACAATGAGCAGTTCTTC. Encoded protein: CASSLWYNEQFF. The chain joins TRBV12-3 or TRBV12-4 to TRBJ2-1; D is unresolved. Trimming removed 5 bases at V and 4 bases at J, with 6 bases between. The CDR3 spans 12 residues.

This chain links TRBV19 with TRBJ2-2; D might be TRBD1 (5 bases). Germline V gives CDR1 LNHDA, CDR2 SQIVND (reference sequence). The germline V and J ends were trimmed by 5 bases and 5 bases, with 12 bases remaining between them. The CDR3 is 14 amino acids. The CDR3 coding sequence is TGTGCCAGTAGTGGGCAGCCAGGGACCGGGGAGCTGTTTTTT. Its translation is CASSGQPGTGELFF.

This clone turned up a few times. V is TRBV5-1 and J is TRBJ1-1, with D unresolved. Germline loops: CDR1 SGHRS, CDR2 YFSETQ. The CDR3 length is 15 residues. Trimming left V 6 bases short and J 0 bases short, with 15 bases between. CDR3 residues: CASTVAGRMNTEAFF. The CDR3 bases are TGCGCCAGCACCGTCGCAGGCCGAATGAACACTGAAGCTTTCTTT.

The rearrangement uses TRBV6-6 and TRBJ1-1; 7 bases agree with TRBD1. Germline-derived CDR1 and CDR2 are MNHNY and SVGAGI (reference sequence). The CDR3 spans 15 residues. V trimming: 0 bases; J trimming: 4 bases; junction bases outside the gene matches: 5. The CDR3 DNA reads TGTGCCAGCAGTTACTCGACAGGGTTGATCACTGAAGCTTTCTTT. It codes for CASSYSTGLITEAFF.

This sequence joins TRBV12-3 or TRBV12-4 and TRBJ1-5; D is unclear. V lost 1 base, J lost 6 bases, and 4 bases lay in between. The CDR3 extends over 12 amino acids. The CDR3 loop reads CASSLGSQPQHF. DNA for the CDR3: TGTGCCAGCAGTTTAGGGAGTCAGCCCCAGCATTTT.

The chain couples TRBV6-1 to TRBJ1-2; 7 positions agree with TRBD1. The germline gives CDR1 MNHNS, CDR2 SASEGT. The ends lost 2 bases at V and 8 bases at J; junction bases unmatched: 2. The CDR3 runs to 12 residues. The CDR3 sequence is CASSERGRGYTF. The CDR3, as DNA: TGTGCCAGCAGTGAAAGGGGGCGCGGCTACACCTTC.

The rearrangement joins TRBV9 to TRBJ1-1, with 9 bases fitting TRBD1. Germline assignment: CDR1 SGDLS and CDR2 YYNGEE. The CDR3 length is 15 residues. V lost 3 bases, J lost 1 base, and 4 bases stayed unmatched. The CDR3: CASSADRGKNTEAFF. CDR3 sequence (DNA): TGTGCCAGCAGCGCGGACAGGGGTAAGAACACTGAAGCTTTCTTT. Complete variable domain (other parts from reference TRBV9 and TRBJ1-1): DSGVTQTPKHLITATGQRVTLRCSPRSGDLSVYWYQQSLDQGLQFLIQYYNGEERAKGNILERFSAQQFPDLHSELNLSSLELGDSALYFCASSADRGKNTEAFFGQGTRLTVV.

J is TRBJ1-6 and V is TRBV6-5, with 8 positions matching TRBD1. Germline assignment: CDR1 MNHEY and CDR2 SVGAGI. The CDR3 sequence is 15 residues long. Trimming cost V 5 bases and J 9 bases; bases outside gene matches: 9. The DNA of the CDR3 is TGTGCCAGCAGTCCACGACAGGGGTGGGGTTCACCCCTCCACTTT. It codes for CASSPRQGWGSPLHF.

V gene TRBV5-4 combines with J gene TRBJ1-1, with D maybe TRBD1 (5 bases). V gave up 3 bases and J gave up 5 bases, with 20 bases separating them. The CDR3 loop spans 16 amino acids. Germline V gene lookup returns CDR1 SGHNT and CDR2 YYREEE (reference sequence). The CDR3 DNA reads TGTGCCAGCAGCTCCCCCGACGGGGGGAGGATTACTGAAGCTTTCTTT. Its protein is CASSSPDGGRITEAFF.

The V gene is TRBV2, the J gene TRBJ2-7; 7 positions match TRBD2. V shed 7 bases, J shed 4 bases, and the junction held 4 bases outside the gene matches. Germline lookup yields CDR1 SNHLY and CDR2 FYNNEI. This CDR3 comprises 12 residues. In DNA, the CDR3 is TGTGCCAGCACCTGGGGGGGATACGAGCAGTACTTC. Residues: CASTWGGYEQYF.

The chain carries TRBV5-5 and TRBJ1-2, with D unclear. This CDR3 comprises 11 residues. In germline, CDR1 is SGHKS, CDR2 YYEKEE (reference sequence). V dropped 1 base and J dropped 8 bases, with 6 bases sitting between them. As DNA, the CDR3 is TGTGCCAGCAGCTTGTTGGAGGGCTACACCTTC. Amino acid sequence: CASSLLEGYTF.

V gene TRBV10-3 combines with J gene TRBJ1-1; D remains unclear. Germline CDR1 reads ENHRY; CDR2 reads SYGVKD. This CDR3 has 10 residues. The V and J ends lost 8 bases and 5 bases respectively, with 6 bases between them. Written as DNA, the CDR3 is TGTGCCATCGGGGAGACTGAAGCTTTCTTT. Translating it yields CAIGETEAFF.

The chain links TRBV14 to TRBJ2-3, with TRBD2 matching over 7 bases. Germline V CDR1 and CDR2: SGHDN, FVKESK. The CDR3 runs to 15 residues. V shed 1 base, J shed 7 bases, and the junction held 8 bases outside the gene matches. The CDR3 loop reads CASSQVLRSGNTQYF. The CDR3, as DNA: TGTGCCAGCAGCCAAGTCTTACGCAGCGGGAATACGCAGTATTTT.

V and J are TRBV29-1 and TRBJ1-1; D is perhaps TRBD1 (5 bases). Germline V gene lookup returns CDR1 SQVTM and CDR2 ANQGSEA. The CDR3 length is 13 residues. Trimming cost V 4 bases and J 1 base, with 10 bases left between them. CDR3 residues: CSVAGGANTEAFF. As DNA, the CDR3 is TGCAGCGTTGCTGGCGGGGCGAACACTGAAGCTTTCTTT. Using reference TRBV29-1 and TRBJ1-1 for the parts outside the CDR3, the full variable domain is SAVISQKPSRDICQRGTSLTIQCQVDSQVTMMFWYRQQPGQSLTLIATANQGSEATYESGFVIDKFPISRPNLTFSTLTVSNMSPEDSSIYLCSVAGGANTEAFFGQGTRLTVV.

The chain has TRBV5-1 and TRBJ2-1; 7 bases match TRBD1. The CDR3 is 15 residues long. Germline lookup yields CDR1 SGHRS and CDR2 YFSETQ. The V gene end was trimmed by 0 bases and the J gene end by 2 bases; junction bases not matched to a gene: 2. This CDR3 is CASSLVQGAYNEQFF. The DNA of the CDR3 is TGCGCCAGCAGCTTGGTGCAGGGGGCCTACAATGAGCAGTTCTTC.

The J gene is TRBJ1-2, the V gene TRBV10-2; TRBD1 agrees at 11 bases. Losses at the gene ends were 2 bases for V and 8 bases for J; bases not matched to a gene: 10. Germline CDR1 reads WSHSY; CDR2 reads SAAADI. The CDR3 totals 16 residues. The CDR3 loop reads CASSERLDRGPGGYTF. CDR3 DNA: TGCGCCAGCAGTGAGCGTTTGGACAGGGGGCCAGGGGGCTACACCTTC.

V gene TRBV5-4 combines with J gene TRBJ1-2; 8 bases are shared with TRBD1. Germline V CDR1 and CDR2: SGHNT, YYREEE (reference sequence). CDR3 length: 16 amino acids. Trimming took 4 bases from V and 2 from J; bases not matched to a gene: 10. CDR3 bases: TGTGCCAGCAGCGCGGGGACAGGTACTTTAAACTATGGCTACACCTTC. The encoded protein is CASSAGTGTLNYGYTF.

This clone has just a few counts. The CDR3 loop is CASTAGGGTGELFF. The CDR3 coding sequence is TGTGCCAGCACCGCCGGGGGGGGCACCGGGGAGCTGTTTTTT. The chain uses TRBV25-1 and TRBJ2-2; 8 bases agree with TRBD2. The J segment lost 4 bases and the V segment lost 7 bases, leaving 5 bases of the junction unmatched. This CDR3 is 14 amino acids long. Germline V CDR1 and CDR2: MGHDK, SYGVNS.

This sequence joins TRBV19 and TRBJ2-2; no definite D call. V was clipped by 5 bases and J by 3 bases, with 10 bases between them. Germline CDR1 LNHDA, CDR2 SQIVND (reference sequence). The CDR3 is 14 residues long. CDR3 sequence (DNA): TGTGCCAGTAGTGCGGCGTTTTACACCGGGGAGCTGTTTTTT. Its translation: CASSAAFYTGELFF.

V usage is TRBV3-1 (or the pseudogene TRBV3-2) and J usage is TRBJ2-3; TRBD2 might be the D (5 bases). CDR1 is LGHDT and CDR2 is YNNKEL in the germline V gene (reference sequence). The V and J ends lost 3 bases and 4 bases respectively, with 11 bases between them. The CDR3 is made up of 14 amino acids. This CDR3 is CASSQDWRADTQYF. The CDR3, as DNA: TGTGCCAGCAGCCAGGACTGGCGAGCAGATACGCAGTATTTT.

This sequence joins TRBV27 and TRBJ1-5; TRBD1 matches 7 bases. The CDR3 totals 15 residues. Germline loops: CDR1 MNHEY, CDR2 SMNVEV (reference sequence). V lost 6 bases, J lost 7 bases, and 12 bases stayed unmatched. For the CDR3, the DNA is TGTGCCAGCAGCCCGGGAACAGGGGCGCGGCAGCCCCAGCATTTT. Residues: CASSPGTGARQPQHF.

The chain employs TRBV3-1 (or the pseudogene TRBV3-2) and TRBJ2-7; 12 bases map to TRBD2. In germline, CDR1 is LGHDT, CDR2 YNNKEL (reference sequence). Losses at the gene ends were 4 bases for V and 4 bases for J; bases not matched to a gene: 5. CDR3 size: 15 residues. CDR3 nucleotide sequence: TGTGCCAGCAGCCGACGGACTAGCGGGGTTTACGAGCAGTACTTC. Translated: CASSRRTSGVYEQYF.

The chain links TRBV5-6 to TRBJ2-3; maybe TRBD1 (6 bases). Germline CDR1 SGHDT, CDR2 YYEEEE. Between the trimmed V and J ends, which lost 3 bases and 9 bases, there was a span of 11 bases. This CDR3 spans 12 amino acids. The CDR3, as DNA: TGTGCCAGCAGCTCGGACAGTGACACGCAGTATTTT. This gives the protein CASSSDSDTQYF.

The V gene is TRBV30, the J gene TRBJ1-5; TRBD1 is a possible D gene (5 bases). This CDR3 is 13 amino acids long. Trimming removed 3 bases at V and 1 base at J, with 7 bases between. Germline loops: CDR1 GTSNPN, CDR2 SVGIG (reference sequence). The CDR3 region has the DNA TGTGCCTGGAGGGGGGGGAGCAATCAGCCCCAGCATTTT. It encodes CAWRGGSNQPQHF.

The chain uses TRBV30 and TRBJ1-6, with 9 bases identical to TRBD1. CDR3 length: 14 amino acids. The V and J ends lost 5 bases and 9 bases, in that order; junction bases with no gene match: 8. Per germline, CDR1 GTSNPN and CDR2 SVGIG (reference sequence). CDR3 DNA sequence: TGTGCCTGGGGAACCGGGACAGGGAGTTCACCCCTCCACTTT. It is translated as CAWGTGTGSSPLHF.

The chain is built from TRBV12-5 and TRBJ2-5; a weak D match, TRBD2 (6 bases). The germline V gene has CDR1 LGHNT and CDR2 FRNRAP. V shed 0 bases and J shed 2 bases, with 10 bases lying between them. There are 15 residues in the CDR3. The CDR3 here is CASGLVPSGQETQYF. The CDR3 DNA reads TGTGCTAGTGGTTTGGTACCGAGCGGGCAAGAGACCCAGTACTTC.